A single sample is the source of the 27 T cell receptor beta chains below, sequenced in a study of blood T cell repertoires in COVID-19. Libraries were prepared by immunoSEQ multiplex PCR; TCRdb keeps only in-frame clonotypes and omits some of them. Of 200,000 to 250,000 clones in the sample, roughly four fifths are singletons; the top ten hold under 2%. Sequencing was performed on PBMCs or T cells enriched from blood (not recorded which). The receptors were gathered from a man between 60 and 75 years old who had recovered from COVID-19.

The CDR3 loop is CSVEDRSWSLEGAVQYF. CDR3 coding DNA: TGCAGCGTTGAAGATCGGTCATGGTCGTTAGAGGGGGCGGTGCAGTACTTC. The rearrangement uses TRBV29-1 and TRBJ2-7; 7 nucleotides align to TRBD1. This CDR3 comprises 17 residues. The V gene end was trimmed by 0 bases and the J gene end by 9 bases; junction bases not matched to a gene: 20. Germline-derived CDR1 and CDR2 are SQVTM and ANQGSEA.

This chain connects TRBV12-3 or TRBV12-4 to TRBJ2-1, with D possibly TRBD2 on 5 matching bases. This CDR3 contains 13 residues. Trimming pared 5 bases from V and 3 bases from J, leaving 8 bases between. CDR3 sequence: CASSDRGYNEQFF. The CDR3 nucleotides are TGTGCCAGCAGTGACCGGGGCTACAATGAGCAGTTCTTC.

This clone was observed once. The gene calls are TRBV29-1 and TRBJ2-7; 7 bases agree with TRBD1. From germline, CDR1 is SQVTM and CDR2 ANQGSEA. There are 13 residues in the CDR3. The V segment lost 6 bases and the J segment 5 bases; nucleotides outside the gene matches: 10. For the CDR3, the DNA is TGCAGCGTCGCCGGGACAGCAGTTAACGAGCAGTACTTC. It encodes CSVAGTAVNEQYF.

V usage is TRBV28 and J usage is TRBJ1-1; 11 bases map to TRBD1. The CDR3 consists of 16 residues. Germline assignment: CDR1 MDHEN and CDR2 SYDVKM. Losses at the gene ends were 6 bases for V and 4 bases for J; bases not matched to a gene: 10. CDR3 bases: TGTGCCAGCAGCCAGGACAGGGGGCGAGGTGGCACTGAAGCTTTCTTT. This encodes CASSQDRGRGGTEAFF.

This clone has a handful of counts. The CDR3 protein is CASSRNTGQTYEQYF. CDR3 in DNA: TGCGCCAGCAGCAGGAATACGGGACAGACCTACGAGCAGTACTTC. This chain connects TRBV5-1 to TRBJ2-7; TRBD1 matches at 7 bases. This CDR3 contains 15 residues. Germline V gives CDR1 SGHRS, CDR2 YFSETQ. V lost 4 bases and J lost 2; bases outside the gene matches: 9.

The chain combines TRBV18 with TRBJ1-6; D is uncertain. Per the germline V gene, CDR1 is KGHSH and CDR2 is LQKENI. V gave up 3 bases and J gave up 7 bases, with 10 bases separating them. The CDR3 totals 14 residues. CDR3 amino acids: CASSPEGTNSPLHF. The CDR3 DNA is TGTGCCAGCTCACCGGAGGGTACCAATTCACCCCTCCACTTT.

This clone was counted a few times. V is TRBV2 and J is TRBJ2-5; weak D call: TRBD1 (6 bases). This CDR3 has 13 residues. Germline V CDR1 and CDR2: SNHLY, FYNNEI. V was pared by 11 bases and J by 3 bases, with 16 bases between. The CDR3: CAGSRGVEETQYF. CDR3 DNA: TGTGCCGGGTCCAGGGGTGTGGAAGAGACCCAGTACTTC.

The gene calls are TRBV27 and TRBJ1-2, with 8 nucleotides matching TRBD1. Germline CDR1 reads MNHEY; CDR2 reads SMNVEV (reference sequence). J lost 8 bases, V lost 5 bases, and 1 base had no gene match. The CDR3 totals 11 residues. The CDR3 is CASSGTGGYTF. In DNA, the CDR3 is TGTGCCAGCAGTGGGACAGGCGGCTACACCTTC.

V is TRBV4-2 and J is TRBJ2-3; TRBD2 is a possible D gene (7 bases). Germline V gene lookup returns CDR1 LGHNA and CDR2 YNFKEQ. This CDR3 contains 16 residues. Trimming stripped 0 bases from V and 3 bases from J, with 13 bases between. The chain's CDR3 is CASSQDYAGATDTQYF. The CDR3 DNA follows: TGTGCCAGCAGCCAAGATTATGCGGGGGCGACAGATACGCAGTATTTT.

CDR3 nucleotides: TGTGCCAGCAGCCAGGGGACGGCGTCTAGCACCTTC. It translates to CASSQGTASSTF. The chain employs TRBV13 and TRBJ1-2, with a tentative D call TRBD1 (6 bases). The CDR3 covers 12 residues. Germline V gene data show CDR1 as PRHDT and CDR2 as FYEKMQ (reference sequence). V was clipped by 5 bases and J by 13 bases, with 17 bases between them.

This clone was found once. This chain connects TRBV11-3 to TRBJ1-2, with D possibly matching TRBD1 (5 bases). The germline V gene encodes CDR1 SGHNT and CDR2 YENEEA. CDR3 length equals 13 residues. The V end was cut by 5 bases, the J end by 7 bases, with 14 bases between. The CDR3 spells CASSPRVFSGYTF. CDR3 nucleotides: TGTGCCAGCAGCCCCAGGGTTTTTTCTGGCTACACCTTC.

The chain employs TRBV5-1 and TRBJ1-5; tentative D call: TRBD1 (5 bases). Germline V CDR1 and CDR2: SGHRS, YFSETQ. Trimming stripped 0 bases from V and 3 bases from J, with 16 bases between. The length of the CDR3 is 17 residues. This CDR3 is CASSLDWGGRVNQPQHF. DNA for the CDR3: TGCGCCAGCAGCTTGGACTGGGGCGGACGGGTCAATCAGCCCCAGCATTTT.

This chain joins TRBV30 and TRBJ2-3; TRBD2 might be the D (5 bases). With 0 bases removed from V and 5 bases from J, the gap between germline ends came to 12 bases. CDR1 GTSNPN and CDR2 SVGIG come from the germline V gene (reference sequence). This CDR3 contains 14 residues. CDR3 loop: CAWSVLGVGDTQYF. The DNA for the CDR3 is TGTGCCTGGAGTGTACTCGGGGTAGGAGATACGCAGTATTTT.

The rearrangement uses TRBV7-9 and TRBJ2-1; D not resolved. This CDR3 has 16 amino acids. Trimming pared 1 base from V and 0 bases from J, leaving 10 bases between. Germline lookup yields CDR1 SEHNR and CDR2 FQNEAQ (reference sequence). CDR3 coding DNA: TGTGCCAGCAGCTTAGTTGAATCCAGCTCCTACAATGAGCAGTTCTTC. The encoded protein is CASSLVESSSYNEQFF.

The table lists this clone with a count of one. In DNA, the CDR3 is TGTGCCAGCAGCTTCGGGGGGGTAGGTTCCTACAATGAGCAGTTCTTC. This sequence encodes CASSFGGVGSYNEQFF. The chain employs TRBV11-3 and TRBJ2-1, with TRBD2 identical over 8 bases. Germline V gives CDR1 SGHNT, CDR2 YENEEA. This CDR3 comprises 16 residues. V lost 3 bases, J lost 1 base, and 5 bases stayed unmatched.

The V and J genes are TRBV29-1 and TRBJ1-1; D remains unclear. The V and J ends lost 5 bases and 0 bases respectively, with 10 bases between them. Germline CDR1 reads SQVTM; CDR2 reads ANQGSEA. This CDR3 comprises 13 residues. The CDR3 DNA sequence: TGCAGCGTTCTTACAAGAATGAACACTGAAGCTTTCTTT. This translates into CSVLTRMNTEAFF.

J is TRBJ2-1 and V is TRBV11-2; D might be TRBD2 (7 bases). CDR1 is SGHAT and CDR2 is FQNNGV in the germline V gene. CDR3 length equals 16 residues. The V gene lost 0 bases and the J gene lost 8 bases, with 17 bases spanning the gap. CDR3 bases: TGTGCCAGCAGCTTAGATGGTGGGGGGGGCCTATATGAGCAGTTCTTC. Amino acid sequence: CASSLDGGGGLYEQFF. The full variable domain, completed using reference TRBV11-2 and TRBJ2-1, is EAGVAQSPRYKIIEKRQSVAFWCNPISGHATLYWYQQILGQGPKLLIQFQNNGVVDDSQLPKDRFSAERLKGVDSTLKIQPAKLEDSAVYLCASSLDGGGGLYEQFFGPGTRLTVL.

J is TRBJ1-5 and V is TRBV6-6, with 7 bases aligning to TRBD1. The CDR3 totals 16 residues. J was trimmed by 1 base and V by 4 bases; bases with no gene match: 7. Germline-derived CDR1 and CDR2 are MNHNY and SVGAGI (reference sequence). The CDR3 region is CASSLIWDRSNQPQHF. The CDR3 bases are TGTGCCAGCAGTTTAATTTGGGACAGAAGCAATCAGCCCCAGCATTTT.

J is TRBJ2-7 and V is TRBV21-1; TRBD1 is the table's D call, not checked against the DNA. TRBV21-1 is a pseudogene segment. CDR3 length: 15 residues. The DNA of the CDR3 is TGTGCCAGCAGATGGACAGGCCCTTTCCTATACGAGCAGTACTTC. Residues: CASRWTGPFLYEQYF.

V usage is TRBV9 and J usage is TRBJ2-5; D ambiguous. This CDR3 spans 13 amino acids. Trimming removed 0 bases at V and 2 bases at J, with 5 bases between. The germline V gene encodes CDR1 SGDLS and CDR2 YYNGEE. CDR3 region: CASSVDEQETQYF. As DNA, the CDR3 is TGTGCCAGCAGCGTAGACGAGCAAGAGACCCAGTACTTC.

The V gene is TRBV19, the J gene TRBJ1-5; D ambiguous. The germline V gene has CDR1 LNHDA and CDR2 SQIVND (reference sequence). Trimming pared 3 bases from V and 2 bases from J, leaving 5 bases between. This CDR3 contains 13 residues. The CDR3 is CASSILRNQPQHF. CDR3 coding DNA: TGTGCCAGTAGTATCCTTCGCAATCAGCCCCAGCATTTT.

This clone was seen just once. The chain carries TRBV3-1 (or the pseudogene TRBV3-2) and TRBJ2-3; 7 bases match TRBD1. CDR1 and CDR2 (germline): LGHDT, YNNKEL (reference sequence). The CDR3 consists of 15 residues. V trimming: 4 bases; J trimming: 2 bases; junction bases outside the gene matches: 6. CDR3 sequence reads: CASSRMGQLTDTQYF. The CDR3 nucleotides are TGTGCCAGCAGCCGCATGGGACAGCTCACAGATACGCAGTATTTT.

Comment on this clone: This likely stems from a read error, as it lies one base from a far larger clone. Other nucleotide sequences in the sample specify the same CDR3. The gene calls are TRBV7-9 and TRBJ1-1, with D possibly TRBD1 on 5 matching bases. This CDR3 spans 13 amino acids. Germline CDR1 is SEHNR and CDR2 is FQNEAQ (reference sequence). The ends were cut back, 5 bases at V and 1 base at J, with 8 bases in the middle. The CDR3 bases are TGTGCCAGCAGCGTAACAGGGAACACTGAAGCTTTCTTT. This encodes CASSVTGNTEAFF.

The chain couples TRBV30 to TRBJ1-2, with 10 positions matching TRBD1. Germline lookup yields CDR1 GTSNPN and CDR2 SVGIG (reference sequence). Germline trimming cut 0 bases from V and 7 bases from J; bases unmatched to any gene: 11. This CDR3 spans 16 amino acids. The CDR3: CAWSVNPGQGDRGYTF. CDR3 DNA sequence: TGTGCCTGGAGTGTAAATCCAGGACAGGGGGATCGTGGCTACACCTTC.

The gene calls are TRBV3-1 (or the pseudogene TRBV3-2) and TRBJ2-5, with 8 bases aligning to TRBD2. With V trimmed by 4 bases and J by 0 bases, 4 bases remained unmatched. Germline V gene lookup returns CDR1 LGHDT and CDR2 YNNKEL (reference sequence). The CDR3 is made up of 15 amino acids. CDR3 in amino acids: CASSPSGLYQETQYF. The DNA for the CDR3 is TGTGCCAGCAGCCCTAGCGGGCTATACCAAGAGACCCAGTACTTC.

The chain joins TRBV19 to TRBJ2-6, with D uncertain. Trimming left V 5 bases short and J 0 bases short, with 8 bases between. This CDR3 is built from 15 residues. CDR1 and CDR2 from the germline V gene are LNHDA and SQIVND (reference sequence). The CDR3 is CASSASSSGANVLTF. CDR3 coding DNA: TGTGCCAGTAGTGCAAGTAGCTCTGGGGCCAACGTCCTGACTTTC.

This chain connects TRBV5-6 to TRBJ2-3, with D possibly matching TRBD1 (5 bases). Germline values: CDR1 SGHDT, CDR2 YYEEEE. The V and J ends lost 4 bases and 2 bases respectively, with 20 bases between them. The CDR3 covers 17 residues. The CDR3 here is CASSPSDQGSDTDTQYF. Here the CDR3 DNA reads TGTGCCAGCAGCCCTTCTGACCAGGGATCGGACACAGATACGCAGTATTTT.